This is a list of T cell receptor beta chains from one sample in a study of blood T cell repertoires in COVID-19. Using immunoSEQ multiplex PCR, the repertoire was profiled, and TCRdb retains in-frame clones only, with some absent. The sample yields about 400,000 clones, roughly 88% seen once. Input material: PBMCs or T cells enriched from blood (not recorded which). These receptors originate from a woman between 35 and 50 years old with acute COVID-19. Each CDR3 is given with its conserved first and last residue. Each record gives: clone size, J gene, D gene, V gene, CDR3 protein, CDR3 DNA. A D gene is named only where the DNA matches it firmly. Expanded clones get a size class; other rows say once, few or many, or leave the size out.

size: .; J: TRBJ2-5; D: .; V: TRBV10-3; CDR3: CAIRSRAQETQYF; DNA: TGTGCCATCAGGTCCAGGGCCCAAGAGACCCAGTACTTC
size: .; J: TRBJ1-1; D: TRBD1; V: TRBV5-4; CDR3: CASSRERGPMNTEAFF; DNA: TGTGCCAGCAGTCGAGAGAGGGGGCCTATGAACACTGAAGCTTTCTTT
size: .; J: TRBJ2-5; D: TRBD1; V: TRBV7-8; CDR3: CASGDRGVLGETQYF; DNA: TGTGCCAGCGGGGACAGGGGGGTCCTCGGGGAGACCCAGTACTTC
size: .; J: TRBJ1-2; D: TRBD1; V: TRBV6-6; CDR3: CASTQGSYGYTF; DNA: TGTGCCAGCACACAGGGGAGCTATGGCTACACCTTC
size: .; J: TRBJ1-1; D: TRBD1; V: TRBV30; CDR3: CAWSLDRDREAFF; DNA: TGTGCCTGGAGTTTAGACAGGGACCGAGAAGCTTTCTTT
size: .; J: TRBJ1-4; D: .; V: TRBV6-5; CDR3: CASSKMSPTNEKLFF; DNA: TGTGCCAGCAGTAAGATGAGTCCAACTAATGAAAAACTGTTTTTT
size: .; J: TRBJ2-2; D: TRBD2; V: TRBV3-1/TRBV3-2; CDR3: CASSQDNGGGFRELFF; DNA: TGTGCCAGCAGCCAAGATAACGGGGGAGGGTTCCGGGAGCTGTTTTTT
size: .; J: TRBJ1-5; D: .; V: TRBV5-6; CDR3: CASSFGVSQPQHF; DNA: TGTGCCAGCAGCTTTGGTGTTAGTCAGCCCCAGCATTTT
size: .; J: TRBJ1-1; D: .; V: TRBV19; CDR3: CASSTGHGTEAFF; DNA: TGTGCCAGTAGTACAGGACATGGCACTGAAGCTTTCTTT
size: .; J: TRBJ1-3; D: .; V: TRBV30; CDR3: CAWSVRSGNTIYF; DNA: TGTGCCTGGAGTGTTCGGTCCGGAAACACCATATATTTT
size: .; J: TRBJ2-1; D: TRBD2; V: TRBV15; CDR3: CATSSSGGAWNEQFF; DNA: TGTGCCACCAGCAGTAGCGGGGGGGCCTGGAATGAGCAGTTCTTC
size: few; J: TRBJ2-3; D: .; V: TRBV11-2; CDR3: CASSSLRGSHYTQYF; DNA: TGTGCCAGCAGCTCACTCAGGGGTTCGCACTATACGCAGTATTTT
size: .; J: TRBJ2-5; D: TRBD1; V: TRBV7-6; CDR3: CASSLPWGQSKETQYF; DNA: TGTGCCAGCAGCTTACCATGGGGACAGTCAAAAGAGACCCAGTACTTC
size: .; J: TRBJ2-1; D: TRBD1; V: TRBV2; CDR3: CASKTQGLAYNEQFF; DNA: TGTGCCAGTAAGACACAGGGGCTGGCCTACAATGAGCAGTTCTTC
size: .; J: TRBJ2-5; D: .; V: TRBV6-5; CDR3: CASRSSTGSQETQYF; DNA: TGTGCCAGCAGGTCCAGCACGGGGAGCCAAGAGACCCAGTACTTC
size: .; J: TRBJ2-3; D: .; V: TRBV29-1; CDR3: CSAVGGDTQYF; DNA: TGCAGCGCCGTGGGGGGAGATACGCAGTATTTT